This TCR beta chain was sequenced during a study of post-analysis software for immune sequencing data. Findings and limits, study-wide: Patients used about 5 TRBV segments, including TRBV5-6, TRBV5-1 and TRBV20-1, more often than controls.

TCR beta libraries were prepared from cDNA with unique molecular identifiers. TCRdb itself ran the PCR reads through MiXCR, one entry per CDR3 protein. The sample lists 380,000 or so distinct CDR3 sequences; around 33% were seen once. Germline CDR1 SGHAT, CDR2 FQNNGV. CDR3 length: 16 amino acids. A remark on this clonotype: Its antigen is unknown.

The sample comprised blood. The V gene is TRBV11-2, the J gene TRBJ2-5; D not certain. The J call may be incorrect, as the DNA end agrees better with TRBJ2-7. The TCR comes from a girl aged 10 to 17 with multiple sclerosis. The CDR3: CASSTSWGFISYEQYF. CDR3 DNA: TGTGCCAGCAGCACCAGCTGGGGTTTTATCTCCTACGAGCAGTACTTC.